The sequence of this T cell receptor (beta chain) was determined in a study of technical replicates of blood from a handful of donors. CDR1 and CDR2 (germline): LNHNV, YYDKDF (reference sequence). This CDR3 contains 17 residues. With V trimmed by 5 bases and J by 0 bases, 10 bases remained unmatched. Assay used: immunoSEQ multiplex PCR; TCRdb lists only in-frame clones, some missing. Of about 80,000 clones detected, 70% to 90% appear once; the ten largest clones hold approximately 0.42%. V is TRBV15 and J is TRBJ1-3; 7 nucleotides align to TRBD1. This receptor was identified in a human donor in good health. The sequenced sample consisted of T cells isolated from PBMCs. The CDR3 nucleotides read TGTGCCACCAGCCCTACTTATACAGGGGTCTCTGGAAACACCATATATTTT. Protein: CATSPTYTGVSGNTIYF.